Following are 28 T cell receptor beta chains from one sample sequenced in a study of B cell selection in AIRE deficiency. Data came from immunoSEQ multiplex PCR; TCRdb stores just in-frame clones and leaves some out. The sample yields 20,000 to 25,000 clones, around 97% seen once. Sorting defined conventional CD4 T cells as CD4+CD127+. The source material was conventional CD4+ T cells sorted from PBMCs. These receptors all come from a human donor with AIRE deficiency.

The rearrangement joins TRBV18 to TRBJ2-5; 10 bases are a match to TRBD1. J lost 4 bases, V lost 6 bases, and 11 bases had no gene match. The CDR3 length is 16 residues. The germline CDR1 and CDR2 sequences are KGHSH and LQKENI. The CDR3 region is CASSRGQGGFGETQYF. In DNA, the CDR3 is TGTGCCAGCTCGCGTGGACAGGGGGGTTTTGGAGAGACCCAGTACTTC.

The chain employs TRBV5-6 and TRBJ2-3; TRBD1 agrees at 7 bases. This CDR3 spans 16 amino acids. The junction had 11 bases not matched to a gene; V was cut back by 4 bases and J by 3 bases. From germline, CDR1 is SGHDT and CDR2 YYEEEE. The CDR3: CASSAQTGRATDTQYF. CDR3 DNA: TGTGCCAGCAGCGCTCAGACAGGGCGGGCTACAGATACGCAGTATTTT.

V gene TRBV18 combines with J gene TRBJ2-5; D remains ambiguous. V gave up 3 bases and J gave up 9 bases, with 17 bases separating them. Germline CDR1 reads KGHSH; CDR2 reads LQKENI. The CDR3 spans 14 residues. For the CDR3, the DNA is TGTGCCAGCTCACCGACTGGTTTAAACGGACCCCAGTACTTC. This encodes CASSPTGLNGPQYF.

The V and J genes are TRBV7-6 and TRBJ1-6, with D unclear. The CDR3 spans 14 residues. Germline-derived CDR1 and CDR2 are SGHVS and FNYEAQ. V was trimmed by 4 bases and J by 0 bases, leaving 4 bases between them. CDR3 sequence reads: CASSSSSYNSPLHF. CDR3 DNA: TGTGCCAGCAGCTCCAGCTCCTATAATTCACCCCTCCACTTT.

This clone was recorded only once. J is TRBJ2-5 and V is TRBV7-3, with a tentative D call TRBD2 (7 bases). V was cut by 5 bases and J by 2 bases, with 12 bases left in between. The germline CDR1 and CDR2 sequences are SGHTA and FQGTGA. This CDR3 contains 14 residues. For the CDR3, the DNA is TGTGCCAGCAGCCCCGGGGGGCCGCAAGAGACCCAGTACTTC. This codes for CASSPGGPQETQYF.

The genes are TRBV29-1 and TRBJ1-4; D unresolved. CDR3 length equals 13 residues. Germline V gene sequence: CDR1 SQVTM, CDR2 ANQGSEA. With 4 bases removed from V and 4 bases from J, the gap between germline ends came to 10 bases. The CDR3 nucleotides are TGCAGCGTTGGGGCCCCCGGTAATGAAAAACTGTTTTTT. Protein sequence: CSVGAPGNEKLFF.

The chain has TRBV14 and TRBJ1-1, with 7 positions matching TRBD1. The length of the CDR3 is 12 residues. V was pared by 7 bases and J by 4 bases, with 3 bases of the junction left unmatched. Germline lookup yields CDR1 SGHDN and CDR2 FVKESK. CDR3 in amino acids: CASTGGGTEAFF. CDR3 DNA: TGTGCCAGCACAGGGGGTGGCACTGAAGCTTTCTTT.

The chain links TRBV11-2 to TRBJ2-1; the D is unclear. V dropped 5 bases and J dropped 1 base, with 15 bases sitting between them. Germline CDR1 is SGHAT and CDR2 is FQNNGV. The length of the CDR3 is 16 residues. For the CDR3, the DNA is TGTGCCAGCAGCCCGCGTCCAGACGGGTCCTACAATGAGCAGTTCTTC. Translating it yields CASSPRPDGSYNEQFF.

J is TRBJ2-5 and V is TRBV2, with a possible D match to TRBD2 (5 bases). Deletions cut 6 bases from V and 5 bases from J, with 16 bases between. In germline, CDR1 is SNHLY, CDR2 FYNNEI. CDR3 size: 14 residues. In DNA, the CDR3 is TGTGCCAGCAGGACGGCTAGTAAGCGGGAGACCCAGTACTTC. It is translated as CASRTASKRETQYF.

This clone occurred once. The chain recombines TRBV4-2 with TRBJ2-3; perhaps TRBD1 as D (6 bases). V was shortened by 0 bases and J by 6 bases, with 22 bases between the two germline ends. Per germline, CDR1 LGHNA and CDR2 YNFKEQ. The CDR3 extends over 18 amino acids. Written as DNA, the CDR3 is TGTGCCAGCAGCCAAGAAACCAGGGGCAGGGATTTGCTTGATACGCAGTATTTT. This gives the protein CASSQETRGRDLLDTQYF.

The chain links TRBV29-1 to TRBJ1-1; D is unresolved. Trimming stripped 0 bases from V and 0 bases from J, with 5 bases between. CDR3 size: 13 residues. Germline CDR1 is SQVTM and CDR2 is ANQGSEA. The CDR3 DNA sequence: TGCAGCGTTGAAGAGACGTTGAACACTGAAGCTTTCTTT. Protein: CSVEETLNTEAFF.

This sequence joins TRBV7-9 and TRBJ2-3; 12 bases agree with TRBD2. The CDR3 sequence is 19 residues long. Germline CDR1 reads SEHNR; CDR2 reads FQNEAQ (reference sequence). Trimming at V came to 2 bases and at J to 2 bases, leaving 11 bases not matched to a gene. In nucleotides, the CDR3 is TGTGCCAGCAGCTTATTTGGGACTAGCGGGTCCGGGCTCACAGATACGCAGTATTTT. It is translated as CASSLFGTSGSGLTDTQYF.

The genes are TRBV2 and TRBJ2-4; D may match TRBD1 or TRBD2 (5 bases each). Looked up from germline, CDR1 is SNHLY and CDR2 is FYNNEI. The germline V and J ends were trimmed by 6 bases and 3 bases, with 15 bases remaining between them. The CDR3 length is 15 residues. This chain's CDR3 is CASRSVGDGKNIQYF. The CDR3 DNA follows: TGTGCCAGCAGATCGGTGGGGGATGGCAAAAACATTCAGTACTTC.

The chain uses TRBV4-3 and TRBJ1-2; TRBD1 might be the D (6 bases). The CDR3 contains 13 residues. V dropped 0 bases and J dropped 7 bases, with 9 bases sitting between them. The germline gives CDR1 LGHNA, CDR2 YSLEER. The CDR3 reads CASSQDRGFGYTF. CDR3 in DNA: TGCGCCAGCAGCCAAGATAGGGGGTTTGGCTACACCTTC.

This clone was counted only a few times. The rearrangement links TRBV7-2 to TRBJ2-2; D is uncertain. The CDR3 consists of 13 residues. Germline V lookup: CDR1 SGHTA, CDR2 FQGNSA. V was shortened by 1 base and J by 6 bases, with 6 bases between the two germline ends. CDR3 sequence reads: CASSLVVSGELFF. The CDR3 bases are TGTGCCAGCAGCTTAGTGGTCTCCGGGGAGCTGTTTTTT.

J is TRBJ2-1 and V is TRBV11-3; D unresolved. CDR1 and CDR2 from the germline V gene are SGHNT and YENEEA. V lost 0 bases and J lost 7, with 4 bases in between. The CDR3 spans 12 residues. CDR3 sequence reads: CASSLDSNEQFF. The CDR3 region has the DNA TGTGCCAGCAGCTTAGATAGTAATGAGCAGTTCTTC.

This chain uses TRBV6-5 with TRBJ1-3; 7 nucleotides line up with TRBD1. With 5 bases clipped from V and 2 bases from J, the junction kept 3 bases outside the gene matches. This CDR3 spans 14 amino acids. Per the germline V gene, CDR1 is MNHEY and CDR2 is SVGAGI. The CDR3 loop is CASSTGTAGNTIYF. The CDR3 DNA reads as TGTGCCAGCAGTACCGGGACAGCTGGAAACACCATATATTTT.

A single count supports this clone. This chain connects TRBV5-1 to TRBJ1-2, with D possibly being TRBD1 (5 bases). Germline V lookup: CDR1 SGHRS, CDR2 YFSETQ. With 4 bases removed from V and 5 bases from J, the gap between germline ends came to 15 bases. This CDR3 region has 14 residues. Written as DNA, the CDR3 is TGCGCCAGCAGCCCGGGACGTGCGGAGTATGGCTACACCTTC. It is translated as CASSPGRAEYGYTF.

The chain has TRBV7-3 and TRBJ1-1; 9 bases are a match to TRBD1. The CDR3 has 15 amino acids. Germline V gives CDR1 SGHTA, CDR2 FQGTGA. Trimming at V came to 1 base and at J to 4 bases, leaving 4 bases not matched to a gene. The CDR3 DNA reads TGTGCCAGCAGCTTAAGGGGGGACAGGGTCACTGAAGCTTTCTTT. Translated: CASSLRGDRVTEAFF.

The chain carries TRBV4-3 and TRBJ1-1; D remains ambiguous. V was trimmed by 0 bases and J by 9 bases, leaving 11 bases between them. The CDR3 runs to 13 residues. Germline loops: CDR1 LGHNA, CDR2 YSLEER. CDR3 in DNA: TGCGCCAGCAGCCAAGAGTATAGGAACCAAGCTTTCTTT. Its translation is CASSQEYRNQAFF.

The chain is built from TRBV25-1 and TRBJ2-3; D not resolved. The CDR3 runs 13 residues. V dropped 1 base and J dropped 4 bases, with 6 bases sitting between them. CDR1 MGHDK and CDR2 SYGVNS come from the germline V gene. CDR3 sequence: CASSESIPDTQYF. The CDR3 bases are TGTGCCAGCAGTGAATCAATTCCAGATACGCAGTATTTT.

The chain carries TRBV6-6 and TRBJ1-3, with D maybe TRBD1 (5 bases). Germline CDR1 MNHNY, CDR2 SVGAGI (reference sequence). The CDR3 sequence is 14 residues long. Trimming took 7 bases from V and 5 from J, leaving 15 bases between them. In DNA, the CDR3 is TGTGCCAGCACTCCGAGGGGCGGAAGAAACACCATATATTTT. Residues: CASTPRGGRNTIYF.

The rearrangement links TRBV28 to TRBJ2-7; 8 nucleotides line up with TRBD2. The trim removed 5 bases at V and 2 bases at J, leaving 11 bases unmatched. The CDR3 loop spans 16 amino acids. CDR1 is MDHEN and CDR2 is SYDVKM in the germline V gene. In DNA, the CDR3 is TGTGCCAGCAGTAGTTGGGCTAGCGGGCGGGCCTACGAGCAGTACTTC. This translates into CASSSWASGRAYEQYF.

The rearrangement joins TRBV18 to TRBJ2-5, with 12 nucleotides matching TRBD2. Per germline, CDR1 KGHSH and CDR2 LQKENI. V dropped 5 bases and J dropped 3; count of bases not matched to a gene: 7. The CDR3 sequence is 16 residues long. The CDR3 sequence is CASSSRLAGDKETQYF. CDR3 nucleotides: TGTGCCAGCTCAAGCCGACTAGCGGGAGATAAAGAGACCCAGTACTTC.

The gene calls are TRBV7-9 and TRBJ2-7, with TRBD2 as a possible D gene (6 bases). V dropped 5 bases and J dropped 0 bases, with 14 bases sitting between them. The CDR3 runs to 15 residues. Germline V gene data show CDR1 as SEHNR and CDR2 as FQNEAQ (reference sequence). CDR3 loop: CASSPRGLSSYEQYF. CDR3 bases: TGTGCCAGCAGCCCAAGGGGACTTAGCTCCTACGAGCAGTACTTC.

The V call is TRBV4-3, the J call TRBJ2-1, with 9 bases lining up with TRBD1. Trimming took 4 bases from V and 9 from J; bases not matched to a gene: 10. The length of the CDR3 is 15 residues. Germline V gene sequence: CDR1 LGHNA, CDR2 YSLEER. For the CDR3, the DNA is TGCGCCAGCAGCCTCGGCCCGGACAGGGGTTTTGAGCAGTTCTTC. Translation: CASSLGPDRGFEQFF.

The CDR3 is CASSVQTVNTGELFF. The DNA for the CDR3 is TGTGCCAGCAGCGTCCAGACAGTTAACACCGGGGAGCTGTTTTTT. The chain carries TRBV9 and TRBJ2-2, with D perhaps TRBD1 (5 bases). Germline assignment: CDR1 SGDLS and CDR2 YYNGEE. The length of the CDR3 is 15 residues. V was cut by 2 bases and J by 2 bases, with 10 bases left in between. The full variable domain, its missing parts supplied by reference TRBV9 and TRBJ2-2, is DSGVTQTPKHLITATGQRVTLRCSPRSGDLSVYWYQQSLDQGLQFLIQYYNGEERAKGNILERFSAQQFPDLHSELNLSSLELGDSALYFCASSVQTVNTGELFFGEGSRLTVL.

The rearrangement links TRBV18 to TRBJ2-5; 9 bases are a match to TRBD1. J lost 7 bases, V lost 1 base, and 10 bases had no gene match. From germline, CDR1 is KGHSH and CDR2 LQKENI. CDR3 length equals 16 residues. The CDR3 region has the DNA TGTGCCAGCTCACCACAGGGACAGGGACCCTCGGGGACCCAGTACTTC. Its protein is CASSPQGQGPSGTQYF. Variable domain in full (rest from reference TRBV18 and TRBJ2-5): NAGVMQNPRHLVRRRGQEARLRCSPMKGHSHVYWYRQLPEEGLKFMVYLQKENIIDESGMPKERFSAEFPKEGPSILRIQQVVRGDSAAYFCASSPQGQGPSGTQYFGPGTRLLVL.